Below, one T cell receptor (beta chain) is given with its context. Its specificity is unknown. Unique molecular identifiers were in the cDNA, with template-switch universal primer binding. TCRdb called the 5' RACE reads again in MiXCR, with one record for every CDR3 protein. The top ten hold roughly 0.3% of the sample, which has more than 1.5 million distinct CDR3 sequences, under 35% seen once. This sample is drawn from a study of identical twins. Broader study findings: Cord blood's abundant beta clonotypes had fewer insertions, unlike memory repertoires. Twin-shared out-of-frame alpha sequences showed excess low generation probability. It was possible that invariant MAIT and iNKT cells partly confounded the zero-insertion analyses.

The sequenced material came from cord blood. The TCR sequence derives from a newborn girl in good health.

The CDR3 reads CASSLVGRQTNEKLFF. CDR3 DNA: TGTGCCAGCAGCTTAGTGGGGAGACAAACTAATGAAAAACTGTTTTTT. The chain combines TRBV7-2 with TRBJ1-4; D unclear. Deletions cut 1 base from V and 1 base from J, with 10 bases between. This CDR3 contains 16 residues. Germline lookup yields CDR1 SGHTA and CDR2 FQGNSA. The full variable domain, rest sourced from reference TRBV7-2 and TRBJ1-4, is GAGVSQSPSNKVTEKGKDVELRCDPISGHTALYWYRQSLGQGLEFLIYFQGNSAPDKSGLPSDRFSAERTGGSVSTLTIQRTQQEDSAVYLCASSLVGRQTNEKLFFGSGTQLSVL.